The T cell receptor beta chain under discussion was sequenced for a study of T-cell memory formation after mild COVID-19. For the study at large: Across donors, TCR clusters were largely donor specific.

A 5'RACE reaction primed in the constant segment made cDNA libraries of TCR alpha and TCR beta, and these carried sample barcodes and UMIs. TCRdb re-called the 5' RACE reads with MiXCR, one entry per CDR3 protein. The repertoire holds about 260,000 distinct CDR3 sequences, with 16% as singletons. The specimen sequenced was PBMCs or a T cell subset sorted from them (not recorded which). This clonotype originated in a man aged 18-30 years who had mild COVID-19 (a few samples of this study predate the infection). Cell type and time point are not known.

The CDR3 DNA sequence: TGCGCCAGCAGCGACTCGGGACAGGCCCAAGAGACCCAGTACTTC. Translating gives CASSDSGQAQETQYF. The chain joins TRBV10-2 to TRBJ2-5; 8 positions agree with TRBD1. This CDR3 has 15 amino acids. V trimming: 6 bases; J trimming: 1 base; junction bases outside the gene matches: 7. CDR1 is WSHSY and CDR2 is SAAADI in the germline V gene.